One sample yielded the 17 T cell receptor beta chains listed below, sequenced in a study of blood T cell repertoires in COVID-19. Using immunoSEQ multiplex PCR, the repertoire was profiled, and TCRdb retains in-frame clones only, with some absent. The table records about 150,000 clones, around 90% of them present only once. Sequencing used PBMCs or T cells enriched from blood (not recorded which). The receptors were gathered from a woman aged 40 to 50 who had been exposed to COVID-19.

This rearrangement joins TRBV5-8 to TRBJ2-5; TRBD1 might be the D (5 bases). The germline V and J ends were trimmed by 0 bases and 0 bases, with 9 bases remaining between them. The length of the CDR3 is 15 residues. Germline values: CDR1 SGHTS, CDR2 YDEGEE. CDR3 sequence reads: CASSLGQSDQETQYF. CDR3 bases: TGTGCCAGCAGCTTGGGACAGTCAGACCAAGAGACCCAGTACTTC. Full variable domain (outside the CDR3, taken from reference TRBV5-8 and TRBJ2-5): EAGVTQSPTHLIKTRGQQATLRCSPISGHTSVYWYQQALGLGLQFLLWYDEGEERNRGNFPPRFSGRQFPNYSSELNVNALELEDSALYLCASSLGQSDQETQYFGPGTRLLVL.

The rearrangement joins TRBV5-6 to TRBJ1-5; D is unresolved. Germline CDR1 SGHDT, CDR2 YYEEEE. The CDR3 covers 14 residues. Trimming shortened V by 4 bases and J by 4 bases, and 12 bases separated the two germline ends. The CDR3 DNA reads TGTGCCAGCAGCCCCGTAGGAGAGAATCAGCCCCAGCATTTT. This gives the protein CASSPVGENQPQHF.

V and J are TRBV5-1 and TRBJ1-2, with D uncertain. This CDR3 is 14 amino acids long. Germline V gives CDR1 SGHRS, CDR2 YFSETQ. Trimming removed 3 bases at V and 0 bases at J, with 9 bases between. CDR3 loop: CASSSQSPNYGYTF. The CDR3 coding sequence is TGCGCCAGCAGCTCCCAATCCCCTAACTATGGCTACACCTTC.

The chain joins TRBV5-1 to TRBJ2-1; TRBD1 matches 9 bases. Per the germline V gene, CDR1 is SGHRS and CDR2 is YFSETQ. CDR3 length: 15 residues. V was pared by 0 bases and J by 4 bases, with 2 bases of the junction left unmatched. CDR3 bases: TGCGCCAGCAGCTTGGGCGGACAGGGGTACAATGAGCAGTTCTTC. It is translated as CASSLGGQGYNEQFF.

This chain uses TRBV18 with TRBJ2-7, with 7 bases fitting TRBD1. Unmatched junction bases numbered 4, after V lost 5 bases and J lost 3 bases. The CDR3 is made up of 13 amino acids. CDR1 is KGHSH and CDR2 is LQKENI in the germline V gene. CDR3 sequence: CASSWDRYYEQYF. In DNA, the CDR3 is TGTGCCAGCTCATGGGACAGATACTACGAGCAGTACTTC. Full variable domain (rest looked up from reference TRBV18 and TRBJ2-7): NAGVMQNPRHLVRRRGQEARLRCSPMKGHSHVYWYRQLPEEGLKFMVYLQKENIIDESGMPKERFSAEFPKEGPSILRIQQVVRGDSAAYFCASSWDRYYEQYFGPGTRLTVT.

The CDR3 sequence is CASRPGGNEQFF. CDR3 nucleotide sequence: TGTGCCAGCAGGCCCGGCGGAAATGAGCAGTTCTTC. The rearrangement uses TRBV28 and TRBJ2-1; D unclear. Trimming removed 6 bases from V and 7 bases from J, with 10 bases in between. Germline V gene sequence: CDR1 MDHEN, CDR2 SYDVKM. This CDR3 has 12 amino acids.

The chain recombines TRBV7-9 with TRBJ2-1; TRBD2 agrees at 15 bases. CDR3 length equals 16 residues. V gave up 5 bases and J gave up 9 bases; unmatched junction bases: 8. Germline V gives CDR1 SEHNR, CDR2 FQNEAQ (reference sequence). The CDR3 region is CASSPRTSGGAREQFF. CDR3 coding DNA: TGTGCCAGCAGCCCTCGGACTAGCGGGGGGGCTCGTGAGCAGTTCTTC. Full variable domain (remainder filled in from reference TRBV7-9 and TRBJ2-1): DTGVSQNPRHKITKRGQNVTFRCDPISEHNRLYWYRQTLGQGPEFLTYFQNEAQLEKSRLLSDRFSAERPKGSFSTLEIQRTEQGDSAMYLCASSPRTSGGAREQFFGPGTRLTVL.

The V and J genes are TRBV5-4 and TRBJ1-2; 9 bases align to TRBD1. This CDR3 contains 15 residues. Germline lookup yields CDR1 SGHNT and CDR2 YYREEE (reference sequence). V shed 4 bases, J shed 8 bases, and the junction held 12 bases outside the gene matches. In DNA, the CDR3 is TGTGCCAGCAGCCCGAGCAACAGGGGGCAACGGGGCTACACCTTC. Amino acids: CASSPSNRGQRGYTF.

The rearrangement links TRBV7-2 to TRBJ1-5; tentatively, D is TRBD1 (5 bases). The CDR3 runs to 15 residues. Per the germline V gene, CDR1 is SGHTA and CDR2 is FQGNSA. Trimming removed 2 bases at V and 3 bases at J, with 11 bases between. The CDR3 sequence: CASSLSSRANQPQHF. CDR3 in DNA: TGTGCCAGCAGCTTATCGTCCAGGGCCAATCAGCCCCAGCATTTT.

This clone was picked up one time. The genes are TRBV29-1 and TRBJ2-2; a possible D gene is TRBD1 (5 bases). The CDR3 has 13 amino acids. Trimming cost V 7 bases and J 0 bases, with 9 bases left between them. Germline V gene lookup returns CDR1 SQVTM and CDR2 ANQGSEA. The CDR3 sequence: CSEQDANTGELFF. In DNA, the CDR3 is TGCAGCGAACAGGACGCGAACACCGGGGAGCTGTTTTTT.

The chain links TRBV27 to TRBJ2-7; 9 bases align to TRBD2. The CDR3 spans 14 residues. Looked up from germline, CDR1 is MNHEY and CDR2 is SMNVEV (reference sequence). The V segment lost 4 bases and the J segment 1 base; nucleotides outside the gene matches: 2. This chain's CDR3 is CASSSTSGSYEQYF. The CDR3 DNA follows: TGTGCCAGCAGTTCGACTAGCGGATCCTACGAGCAGTACTTC.

This rearrangement joins TRBV12-3 or TRBV12-4 to TRBJ1-4, with D unclear. V was trimmed by 10 bases and J by 7 bases, leaving 13 bases between them. This CDR3 is built from 12 residues. DNA of the CDR3: TGTGCCATCGGTATCCGTGGTGAAAAACTGTTTTTT. Residues: CAIGIRGEKLFF.

The rearrangement uses TRBV6-2 or TRBV6-3 and TRBJ1-2, with D unclear. V shed 1 base and J shed 2 bases, with 8 bases lying between them. This CDR3 has 14 residues. From germline, CDR1 is MNHEY and CDR2 SVGEGT. The CDR3 is CASSYYSGNYGYTF. For the CDR3, the DNA is TGTGCCAGCAGTTACTACAGCGGCAACTATGGCTACACCTTC.

V is TRBV21-1 and J is TRBJ1-6. TRBV21-1 is a documented pseudogene. This CDR3 spans 16 amino acids. CDR3 protein: CASSKALGGHNSPLHF. The CDR3, as DNA: TGTGCCAGCAGCAAAGCATTAGGAGGTCATAATTCACCCCTCCACTTT.

The chain carries TRBV12-5 and TRBJ1-4; D call uncertain. Looked up from germline, CDR1 is LGHNT and CDR2 is FRNRAP. V was clipped by 1 base and J by 0 bases, with 6 bases between them. CDR3 size: 15 residues. The CDR3 DNA reads as TGTGCTAGTGGTTTGGGTAGTACAACTAATGAAAAACTGTTTTTT. The encoded protein is CASGLGSTTNEKLFF.

A few counts support this clone. This chain joins TRBV28 and TRBJ2-1, with 10 bases matching TRBD2. Germline V gives CDR1 MDHEN, CDR2 SYDVKM. This CDR3 is 16 amino acids long. J lost 4 bases, V lost 5 bases, and 8 bases had no gene match. The CDR3 loop is CASSATPSGGYNEQFF. The DNA of the CDR3 is TGTGCCAGCAGTGCCACCCCTAGCGGGGGTTACAATGAGCAGTTCTTC.

The J gene is TRBJ2-1, the V gene TRBV28, with D perhaps TRBD2 (6 bases). The V gene's germline CDR1 is MDHEN and CDR2 SYDVKM. The CDR3 covers 11 residues. The V gene lost 7 bases and the J gene lost 9 bases, with 10 bases spanning the gap. CDR3 amino acids: CASTMGGEQFF. CDR3 DNA: TGTGCCAGCACCATGGGGGGTGAGCAGTTCTTC.